These 20 T cell receptor beta chains came from one sample sequenced in a study of OX40 agonist ivuxolimab in advanced cancers. Assay: immunoSEQ multiplex PCR; the TCRdb copy retains only in-frame clones and omits some. The repertoire holds about 27,000 clones, with roughly 85% as singletons. Sequencing was performed on CD4+ or CD8+ T cells sorted from blood, taken in a trial of the OX40 agonist ivuxolimab. These receptors all stem from an adult with an advanced solid tumor such as melanoma, head and neck, liver or kidney cancer.

In its sample, this clone was seen once. In DNA, the CDR3 is TGTGCCAGCACCTCGCAAGCGGGGGGATCCTACAATGAGCAGTTCTTC. Its protein product is CASTSQAGGSYNEQFF. This chain links TRBV27 with TRBJ2-1; TRBD2 aligns across 9 bases. The CDR3 sequence is 16 residues long. CDR1 and CDR2 from the germline V gene are MNHEY and SMNVEV (reference sequence). The ends lost 7 bases at V and 1 base at J; junction bases unmatched: 8.

For this clone: At one of its ends the junction is not consistent with the germline gene, which may arise from a read error. The gene calls are TRBV7-7 and TRBJ1-1, with D perhaps matching TRBD1 (6 bases). The germline V gene has CDR1 SSHAT and CDR2 FNYEAQ (reference sequence). The CDR3 spans 15 residues. CDR3 sequence: CASRERRGARTEAFF. The CDR3 coding sequence is TGTGCTAGCAGGGAGCGGAGGGGGGCAAGGACTGAAGCTTTCTTT.

This chain links TRBV29-1 with TRBJ2-2, with TRBD1 matching 12 bases. The germline V gene has CDR1 SQVTM and CDR2 ANQGSEA. The CDR3 spans 20 residues. Trimming cost V 3 bases and J 6 bases; bases outside gene matches: 20. This CDR3 is CSVEGLGPGQGAGGSGELFF. The DNA of the CDR3 is TGCAGCGTTGAGGGTTTGGGCCCGGGACAGGGGGCAGGAGGTTCCGGGGAGCTGTTTTTT.

This clone came up a few times. This sequence joins TRBV29-1 and TRBJ2-6; 8 bases align to TRBD1. V lost 6 bases and J lost 0; bases outside the gene matches: 7. Germline lookup yields CDR1 SQVTM and CDR2 ANQGSEA. This CDR3 spans 16 amino acids. As DNA, the CDR3 is TGCAGCGTCCCTGGACAGGGAAGCTCTGGGGCCAACGTCCTGACTTTC. Translated: CSVPGQGSSGANVLTF.

This chain links TRBV11-2 with TRBJ2-5; no firm D call. Deletions cut 5 bases from V and 7 bases from J, with 8 bases between. The CDR3 contains 11 residues. The germline V gene encodes CDR1 SGHAT and CDR2 FQNNGV. DNA of the CDR3: TGTGCCAGCAGCCCCTCCGGGACCCAGTACTTC. Its protein product is CASSPSGTQYF.

This chain uses TRBV9 with TRBJ2-1, with D unresolved. The CDR3 has 13 residues. Per the germline V gene, CDR1 is SGDLS and CDR2 is YYNGEE. V lost 1 base and J lost 3, with 5 bases in between. This CDR3 reads CASSVNSYNEQFF. In DNA, the CDR3 is TGTGCCAGCAGCGTAAACAGCTACAATGAGCAGTTCTTC.

This rearrangement joins TRBV5-1 to TRBJ2-5; 7 bases fit TRBD2. Looked up from germline, CDR1 is SGHRS and CDR2 is YFSETQ. The V and J ends lost 0 bases and 2 bases, in that order; junction bases with no gene match: 7. The CDR3 contains 16 residues. CDR3 DNA sequence: TGCGCCAGCAGCTTGGCCGGCGCGGGGGTTCAAGAGACCCAGTACTTC. This sequence encodes CASSLAGAGVQETQYF.

V is TRBV7-8 and J is TRBJ2-7; D could derive from TRBD1 or TRBD2 (5 bases each). Per germline, CDR1 SGHVS and CDR2 FQNEAQ. CDR3 length: 13 residues. V lost 5 bases, J lost 5 bases, and 13 bases lay in between. The DNA of the CDR3 is TGTGCCAGCAGCCATCAGGGACCCCACGAGCAGTACTTC. Its protein product is CASSHQGPHEQYF.

The genes are TRBV27 and TRBJ2-1, with D hard to call. The CDR3 runs to 18 residues. The V and J ends lost 5 bases and 1 base respectively, with 21 bases between them. CDR1 MNHEY and CDR2 SMNVEV come from the germline V gene (reference sequence). The DNA for the CDR3 is TGTGCCAGCAGTCAGCTATCTCCCGGCGGCAGTTCCTACAATGAGCAGTTCTTC. Its protein product is CASSQLSPGGSSYNEQFF.

V and J are TRBV13 and TRBJ2-3; 7 nucleotides match TRBD1. The germline gives CDR1 PRHDT, CDR2 FYEKMQ (reference sequence). J gave up 4 bases and V 5 bases, and 9 bases lay outside the gene matches. This CDR3 is built from 15 residues. The CDR3 nucleotides read TGTGCCAGCAGCGCCCTCCGGGACAGCGCAGATACGCAGTATTTT. Translated, it gives CASSALRDSADTQYF.

The J gene is TRBJ2-5, the V gene TRBV7-2; D call uncertain. Trimming took 2 bases from V and 2 from J, leaving 9 bases between them. The CDR3 spans 14 residues. Germline lookup yields CDR1 SGHTA and CDR2 FQGNSA. CDR3 coding DNA: TGTGCCAGCAGCTTACCATTCCAGCAAGAGACCCAGTACTTC. Its protein product is CASSLPFQQETQYF.

The V and J genes are TRBV6-5 and TRBJ2-3; 10 nucleotides align to TRBD2. This CDR3 has 16 residues. Germline lookup yields CDR1 MNHEY and CDR2 SVGAGI. The junction had 6 bases not matched to a gene; V was cut back by 4 bases and J by 2 bases. The CDR3 DNA reads as TGTGCCAGCAGTTCCCCCGGGACTAGCGACACAGATACGCAGTATTTT. Translating it yields CASSSPGTSDTDTQYF.

This clone was detected a few times. The chain joins TRBV27 to TRBJ2-3; D gene unclear. Germline V gene data show CDR1 as MNHEY and CDR2 as SMNVEV (reference sequence). The V and J ends lost 3 bases and 4 bases respectively, with 8 bases between them. The CDR3 spans 13 residues. The CDR3 spells CASSFSSSDTQYF. CDR3 coding DNA: TGTGCCAGCAGTTTTAGTAGTTCAGATACGCAGTATTTT.

The chain couples TRBV27 to TRBJ2-7; the match to TRBD1 covers 9 bases. J lost 6 bases, V lost 3 bases, and 6 bases had no gene match. In germline, CDR1 is MNHEY, CDR2 SMNVEV (reference sequence). This CDR3 is built from 14 residues. The CDR3 coding sequence is TGTGCCAGCAGTTTCTGGACAGGGGCTGGCGAGCAGTACTTC. Translated: CASSFWTGAGEQYF.

The chain couples TRBV7-2 to TRBJ2-5; 8 bases are a match to TRBD2. The CDR3 sequence is 18 residues long. The V gene's germline CDR1 is SGHTA and CDR2 FQGNSA. The V and J ends lost 0 bases and 5 bases, in that order; junction bases with no gene match: 14. CDR3 protein: CASSLAHGGGLRRETQYF. CDR3 in DNA: TGTGCCAGCAGCTTAGCTCACGGGGGGGGCTTGAGACGGGAGACCCAGTACTTC. The variable domain in full, with the rest retrieved from reference TRBV7-2 and TRBJ2-5, is GAGVSQSPSNKVTEKGKDVELRCDPISGHTALYWYRQSLGQGLEFLIYFQGNSAPDKSGLPSDRFSAERTGGSVSTLTIQRTQQEDSAVYLCASSLAHGGGLRRETQYFGPGTRLLVL.

Judged by abundance, this clone is medium-sized. The chain has TRBV7-3 and TRBJ2-1; unclear D gene. The germline V and J ends were trimmed by 6 bases and 7 bases, with 19 bases remaining between them. The V gene's germline CDR1 is SGHTA and CDR2 FQGTGA. The CDR3 covers 15 residues. In nucleotides, the CDR3 is TGTGCCAGCAGACCACAAAACATCCCCCATAATGAGCAGTTCTTC. As protein: CASRPQNIPHNEQFF.

The rearrangement links TRBV5-1 to TRBJ1-1; D is unclear. Germline CDR1 reads SGHRS; CDR2 reads YFSETQ. V gave up 0 bases and J gave up 7 bases, with 10 bases separating them. CDR3 length: 13 amino acids. This CDR3 reads CASSLEAGVEAFF. CDR3 coding DNA: TGCGCCAGCAGCTTGGAGGCAGGCGTTGAAGCTTTCTTT. The complete variable domain, with remaining parts taken from reference TRBV5-1 and TRBJ1-1, reads KAGVTQTPRYLIKTRGQQVTLSCSPISGHRSVSWYQQTPGQGLQFLFEYFSETQRNKGNFPGRFSGRQFSNSRSEMNVSTLELGDSALYLCASSLEAGVEAFFGQGTRLTVV.

This clone is deemed medium-sized (0.01 to 0.1%). The chain joins TRBV2 to TRBJ2-7, with 10 bases identical to TRBD2. The V and J ends lost 8 bases and 3 bases, in that order; junction bases with no gene match: 7. This CDR3 has 14 residues. Germline loops: CDR1 SNHLY, CDR2 FYNNEI. CDR3 sequence reads: CASEEAGGFYEQYF. As DNA, the CDR3 is TGTGCCAGCGAAGAAGCGGGGGGGTTCTACGAGCAGTACTTC. Together with reference TRBV2 and TRBJ2-7, the CDR3 gives the full variable domain: EPEVTQTPSHQVTQMGQEVILRCVPISNHLYFYWYRQILGQKVEFLVSFYNNEISEKSEIFDDQFSVERPDGSNFTLKIRSTKLEDSAMYFCASEEAGGFYEQYFGPGTRLTVT.

The chain combines TRBV7-9 with TRBJ2-1; 7 bases align to TRBD2. The J segment lost 8 bases and the V segment lost 4 bases, leaving 17 bases of the junction unmatched. The CDR3 totals 17 residues. Germline lookup yields CDR1 SEHNR and CDR2 FQNEAQ (reference sequence). CDR3 residues: CASSSAAGVSLGDEQFF. The DNA for the CDR3 is TGTGCCAGCAGCTCAGCGGCGGGGGTCTCCCTTGGGGATGAGCAGTTCTTC.

The gene calls are TRBV19 and TRBJ1-1; D perhaps matches TRBD1 (6 bases). V lost 2 bases, J lost 4 bases, and 14 bases lay in between. CDR3 length: 15 amino acids. CDR1 is LNHDA and CDR2 is SQIVND in the germline V gene (reference sequence). The CDR3 protein is CASSIWQGSGTEAFF. The CDR3 nucleotides are TGTGCCAGTAGTATATGGCAGGGGAGCGGCACTGAAGCTTTCTTT.